The sequence of this T cell receptor beta chain was determined in a study of shared clonotypes between healthy human individuals. Study summary: The cohort had two women and a few men, ages 18 to 49. Study-wide points: The study found about 5.1% of naive CD4 clonotypes shared across a few donors.

Naive CD8 populations comprised CD45RO-negative cells positively selected for CCR7, excluding terminally differentiated effector memory CD45RA+ cells. With 1 base clipped from V and 7 bases from J, the junction kept 7 bases outside the gene matches. Germline-derived CDR1 and CDR2 are MGHRA and YSYEKL. The CDR3 runs 16 residues. Several immunoSEQ plates received, in even portions, the genomic DNA of each subset. Clones were read by immunoSEQ multiplex PCR, and TCRdb kept only the in-frame ones, dropping some. This repertoire shows approximately 2,200,000 clones, around 93% found once; its top ten account for about 1.8%. Points on this clone: Its antigen is unknown.

The sample taken for sequencing was naive CD8+ T cells from PBMCs. The chain combines TRBV4-1 with TRBJ2-1; 10 bases agree with TRBD2. The clonotype originates from a man in his late teens or twenties in good health. Some clones in this sample may be carry-over from other donors' samples. CDR3 residues: CASSQGRLAGANEQFF. The DNA for the CDR3 is TGCGCCAGCAGCCAAGGCCGTCTAGCGGGAGCGAATGAGCAGTTCTTC.